The clone carrying this T cell receptor (beta chain) occurred a few times. This entry is derived from a study of blood T cell repertoires in COVID-19. Study-level background: Samples came from the United States, Italy and Spain, spanning acute and convalescent COVID-19. T cells, B-cell-depleted T cells, or PBMCs supplied cDNA or gDNA.

As processed by the authors: Amplification from reference gene primers served as the basis for estimated nucleated cell counts. TCRdb's copy holds only in-frame clones and misses some; the assay was immunoSEQ multiplex PCR. V and J calls plus clone size are reproduced from that table; the DNA served to infer D and trimming. Counted here are around 210,000 clones, 85% occurring once; the ten biggest clones make up 4.5% to 6%. The length of the CDR3 is 15 residues. Deletions cut 1 base from V and 0 bases from J, with 7 bases between. CDR1 LGHNA and CDR2 YSLEER come from the germline V gene. The specimen was peripheral blood. The chain employs TRBV4-3 and TRBJ2-1, with D unclear. The clonotype originates from a man between 50 and 59 years old with COVID-19, enrolled during active disease. CDR3 amino acids: CASSQVVSSYNEQFF. Written as DNA, the CDR3 is TGCGCCAGCAGCCAAGTGGTGAGCTCCTACAATGAGCAGTTCTTC.